Below, 23 T cell receptor beta chains from the same sample are listed, as sequenced in a study of identical twins. Via MiXCR, TCRdb re-called the 5' RACE reads, giving one row per CDR3 protein. The repertoire consists of 350,000 to 500,000 distinct CDR3 sequences, with around a sixth occurring once and the leading ten covering approximately 12%. Sequencing was performed on naive T cells sorted from blood. The receptors shown here come from a man aged 50-60 years in good health.

This clonotype has a count of ten or more. The genes are TRBV28 and TRBJ2-7; 11 positions match TRBD1. This CDR3 region has 14 residues. The ends lost 8 bases at V and 7 bases at J; junction bases unmatched: 10. From germline, CDR1 is MDHEN and CDR2 SYDVKM. CDR3 DNA: TGTGCCAGCTCCCGACCCGGGACAGGGGGTGAGCAGTACTTC. Its protein is CASSRPGTGGEQYF.

This clonotype was seen ten or more times. This sequence joins TRBV18 and TRBJ1-1; maybe TRBD1 (5 bases). Germline CDR1 is KGHSH and CDR2 is LQKENI. This CDR3 is 14 amino acids long. V shed 3 bases and J shed 4 bases, with 12 bases lying between them. The DNA of the CDR3 is TGTGCCAGCTCACCTAGGGACCTTAGCACTGAAGCTTTCTTT. This sequence encodes CASSPRDLSTEAFF.

In this sample, this clonotype turned up many times. This chain joins TRBV7-9 and TRBJ2-1; tentatively, D is TRBD1 or TRBD2 (6 bases each). V gave up 2 bases and J gave up 7 bases, with 12 bases separating them. Per germline, CDR1 SEHNR and CDR2 FQNEAQ (reference sequence). The CDR3 is 14 amino acids. The CDR3 protein is CASSLRGQGNEQFF. For the CDR3, the DNA is TGTGCCAGCAGCTTACGGGGGCAAGGTAATGAGCAGTTCTTC.

Ten or more counts support this clonotype. The chain is built from TRBV11-2 and TRBJ2-5; 11 bases map to TRBD2. The germline V gene encodes CDR1 SGHAT and CDR2 FQNNGV. J was trimmed by 5 bases and V by 2 bases; bases with no gene match: 7. CDR3 length: 16 residues. The CDR3 is CASSLNSGGAFETQYF. CDR3 in DNA: TGTGCCAGCAGCTTAAATAGCGGGGGGGCCTTTGAGACCCAGTACTTC.

The CDR3 reads CASKIGQPYNEQFF. DNA of the CDR3: TGTGCCAGCAAAATCGGACAGCCCTACAATGAGCAGTTCTTC. The chain joins TRBV6-2 or TRBV6-3 to TRBJ2-1; possibly TRBD1 for D (6 bases). Germline CDR1 MNHEY, CDR2 SVGEGT. The length of the CDR3 is 14 residues. Trimming cost V 7 bases and J 2 bases, with 12 bases left between them.

This clonotype was seen ten or more times. This chain connects TRBV19 to TRBJ2-1; 11 bases align to TRBD2. The ends lost 7 bases at V and 4 bases at J; junction bases unmatched: 6. This CDR3 has 15 amino acids. Germline V gives CDR1 LNHDA, CDR2 SQIVND (reference sequence). The CDR3 bases are TGTGCCAGTACGACCGGGACTAGCGGATACAATGAGCAGTTCTTC. Amino acids: CASTTGTSGYNEQFF.

This clonotype appeared a few times. The gene calls are TRBV28 and TRBJ2-4; D perhaps matches TRBD1 (6 bases). Germline V CDR1 and CDR2: MDHEN, SYDVKM. The germline V and J ends were trimmed by 6 bases and 4 bases, with 13 bases remaining between them. The CDR3 is made up of 14 amino acids. The CDR3 spells CASSLGQNKNIQYF. CDR3 nucleotides: TGTGCCAGCAGCCTAGGACAGAATAAAAACATTCAGTACTTC.

This rearrangement joins TRBV20-1 to TRBJ2-2; TRBD2 is a possible D gene (6 bases). V was trimmed by 1 base and J by 4 bases, leaving 13 bases between them. This CDR3 is built from 15 residues. Germline V CDR1 and CDR2: DFQATT, SNEGSKA (reference sequence). In DNA, the CDR3 is TGCAGTGCTAGAGTGAACGGGGGAGGCACCGGGGAGCTGTTTTTT. Translation gives CSARVNGGGTGELFF.

V and J are TRBV7-6 and TRBJ2-1, with 13 bases identical to TRBD2. Germline V CDR1 and CDR2: SGHVS, FNYEAQ. Trimming removed 6 bases from V and 9 bases from J; junction bases left unmatched: 17. The CDR3 is made up of 18 amino acids. CDR3 amino acids: CASSFTPGLAGTTSEQFF. CDR3 in DNA: TGTGCCAGCAGTTTTACTCCGGGACTAGCGGGGACCACGAGTGAGCAGTTCTTC.

This clonotype occurred many times. The chain uses TRBV12-3 or TRBV12-4 and TRBJ2-7, with a tentative D call TRBD1 (6 bases). The CDR3 runs to 14 residues. Trimming removed 7 bases from V and 2 bases from J, with 15 bases in between. The CDR3 protein is CASKKSTGTYEQYF. The CDR3 coding sequence is TGTGCCAGCAAAAAATCGACAGGAACCTACGAGCAGTACTTC.

The genes are TRBV5-1 and TRBJ2-1, with a weak D call TRBD2 (6 bases). The CDR3 is 14 amino acids. Germline lookup yields CDR1 SGHRS and CDR2 YFSETQ. Deletions cut 0 bases from V and 5 bases from J, with 9 bases between. CDR3 protein: CASSLVPGDNEQFF. The DNA for the CDR3 is TGCGCCAGCAGCTTGGTTCCGGGGGACAATGAGCAGTTCTTC.

This clonotype has more than one count but fewer than ten. The chain uses TRBV9 and TRBJ1-2; D call uncertain. The germline V and J ends were trimmed by 0 bases and 6 bases, with 9 bases remaining between them. The CDR3 is made up of 13 amino acids. Germline CDR1 SGDLS, CDR2 YYNGEE. The CDR3 protein is CASSVDRTDGYTF. Here the CDR3 DNA reads TGTGCCAGCAGCGTAGATCGTACGGATGGCTACACCTTC.

This clonotype was observed at least ten times. V and J are TRBV27 and TRBJ2-1; no definite D call. V dropped 3 bases and J dropped 5 bases, with 11 bases sitting between them. The CDR3 spans 14 residues. Germline V gene data show CDR1 as MNHEY and CDR2 as SMNVEV (reference sequence). CDR3 sequence reads: CASSFSERNNEQFF. CDR3 coding DNA: TGTGCCAGCAGTTTCAGTGAGCGAAACAATGAGCAGTTCTTC.

The CDR3 bases are TGTGCCAGCAGTTACGGGGGGCGTGAATACGAGCAGTACTTC. It is translated as CASSYGGREYEQYF. The chain uses TRBV6-5 and TRBJ2-7, with D perhaps TRBD1 or TRBD2 (6 bases each). Germline V lookup: CDR1 MNHEY, CDR2 SVGAGI. This CDR3 spans 14 amino acids. V was cut by 2 bases and J by 4 bases, with 12 bases left in between.

This clonotype turned up a few times. The chain recombines TRBV30 with TRBJ2-7, with D hard to call. Trimming removed 4 bases from V and 0 bases from J, with 13 bases in between. Germline V gene data show CDR1 as GTSNPN and CDR2 as SVGIG (reference sequence). CDR3 length equals 14 residues. The CDR3 region is CAWTPPQHSYEQYF. Here the CDR3 DNA reads TGTGCCTGGACCCCACCTCAGCACTCCTACGAGCAGTACTTC.

This chain joins TRBV5-1 and TRBJ1-2; D is uncertain. CDR1 SGHRS and CDR2 YFSETQ come from the germline V gene. Trimming stripped 4 bases from V and 8 bases from J, with 15 bases between. The CDR3 is 13 amino acids. The DNA for the CDR3 is TGCGCCAGCAGCCAAGACACCCCGAGGGGCTACACCTTC. This sequence encodes CASSQDTPRGYTF. The full variable domain, its missing parts supplied by reference TRBV5-1 and TRBJ1-2, is KAGVTQTPRYLIKTRGQQVTLSCSPISGHRSVSWYQQTPGQGLQFLFEYFSETQRNKGNFPGRFSGRQFSNSRSEMNVSTLELGDSALYLCASSQDTPRGYTFGSGTRLTVV.

V gene TRBV5-5 combines with J gene TRBJ2-7; D possibly corresponds to TRBD2 (7 bases). The CDR3 length is 15 residues. Deletions cut 1 base from V and 2 bases from J, with 13 bases between. Germline lookup yields CDR1 SGHKS and CDR2 YYEKEE (reference sequence). The DNA of the CDR3 is TGTGCCAGCAGCTTGATTGGGGGGGGCCCCTACGAGCAGTACTTC. Residues: CASSLIGGGPYEQYF.

This clonotype was recorded a few times. The CDR3, as DNA: TGTGCCAGCAGCACTGCCGACAATGAGCAGTTCTTC. It yields the protein CASSTADNEQFF. The chain carries TRBV7-3 and TRBJ2-1; D unclear. Germline CDR1 SGHTA, CDR2 FQGTGA. V lost 5 bases and J lost 5, with 7 bases in between. The CDR3 runs to 12 residues.

This clonotype was seen ten or more times. The chain links TRBV12-3 or TRBV12-4 to TRBJ2-2, with a tentative D call TRBD1 (5 bases). This CDR3 region has 16 residues. Trimming removed 3 bases at V and 2 bases at J, with 13 bases between. The CDR3 loop is CASSFGATFNTGELFF. The DNA of the CDR3 is TGTGCCAGCAGTTTTGGGGCGACTTTCAACACCGGGGAGCTGTTTTTT.

The chain joins TRBV10-3 to TRBJ2-6, with D unresolved. The length of the CDR3 is 16 residues. The V and J ends lost 0 bases and 0 bases respectively, with 6 bases between them. CDR1 ENHRY and CDR2 SYGVKD come from the germline V gene. CDR3 residues: CAISESVLSGANVLTF. CDR3 coding DNA: TGTGCCATCAGTGAGTCTGTCCTCTCTGGGGCCAACGTCCTGACTTTC.

This clonotype was seen many times. CDR3: CASSLVGTRAGGQETQYF. The CDR3, as DNA: TGCGCCAGCAGCTTGGTGGGGACCCGAGCGGGGGGACAAGAGACCCAGTACTTC. The chain is built from TRBV5-1 and TRBJ2-5; TRBD2 agrees at 9 bases. Losses at the gene ends were 0 bases for V and 2 bases for J; bases not matched to a gene: 11. The CDR3 length is 18 residues. Per germline, CDR1 SGHRS and CDR2 YFSETQ.

This clonotype was seen at least ten times. V is TRBV20-1 and J is TRBJ2-1, with D maybe TRBD2 (5 bases). With 0 bases removed from V and 2 bases from J, the gap between germline ends came to 11 bases. Germline CDR1 reads DFQATT; CDR2 reads SNEGSKA (reference sequence). CDR3 length: 15 residues. CDR3 amino acids: CSARDVALPYNEQFF. CDR3 bases: TGCAGTGCTAGAGATGTAGCGCTCCCCTACAATGAGCAGTTCTTC.

This clonotype was found a few times. This chain links TRBV7-2 with TRBJ2-2; no definite D call. The length of the CDR3 is 15 residues. CDR1 and CDR2 from the germline V gene are SGHTA and FQGNSA. V was shortened by 5 bases and J by 6 bases, with 16 bases between the two germline ends. CDR3 DNA: TGTGCCAGCAGCCCAGCTCTAGGAAGCTCCGGGGAGCTGTTTTTT. This translates into CASSPALGSSGELFF.